The next 24 T cell receptor beta chains were all read from a single sample in a study of metastatic and nonmetastatic thyroid tumors. There were no patients who had received any treatment before thyroid surgery. Using MiXCR, TCRdb reanalyzed the PCR reads. Counted here are under 15,000 clones, 25% to 35% occurring once; the ten biggest clones make up 9% to 15%. What was sequenced was tumor tissue. These receptors were obtained from a female donor with papillary thyroid cancer or a benign thyroid nodule (not recorded which). Some clones in this sample may be carry-over from other donors' samples.

A note on this clone: This CDR3 is missing its conserved last phenylalanine or tryptophan, likely due to a read error. The rearrangement links TRBV10-3 to TRBJ2-7, with 7 bases that match TRBD2. Germline V gene sequence: CDR1 ENHRY, CDR2 SYGVKD. The V segment lost 4 bases and the J segment 4 bases; nucleotides outside the gene matches: 1. The CDR3 has 12 residues. As DNA, the CDR3 is TGTGCCATCAGTGCTAGCGGTTACGAGCAGTACTCC. Protein sequence: CAISASGYEQYS.

The gene calls are TRBV12-3 or TRBV12-4 and TRBJ2-7, with TRBD2 as a possible D gene (10 bases). The V end lost 3 bases, the J end lost 0 bases, and 27 bases lay between the germline ends. There are 20 residues in the CDR3. The CDR3 region is CASSFSGTGKLAGFSYEQYF. In DNA form, the CDR3 reads TGTGCCAGCAGTTTCAGCGGGACAGGGAAACTAGCGGGATTCTCCTACGAGCAGTACTTC.

The sample holds a few counts of this clone. Mismatch with germline at one junction end may stem from a read error. The chain is built from TRBV6-6 and TRBJ2-6, with D tentatively TRBD2 (7 bases). CDR1 and CDR2 from the germline V gene are MNHNY and SVGAGI (reference sequence). The CDR3 has 15 residues. The CDR3 here is CARSYAGAGANVLTF. As DNA, the CDR3 is TGTGCCAGAAGTTACGCGGGGGCTGGGGCCAACGTGCTGACTTTC.

By proportion, this clone is medium-sized (0.01 to 0.1%). CDR3: CASSERYTEAFF. CDR3 DNA: TGTGCCAGCAGTGAAAGATACACTGAAGCTTTCTTT. This chain connects TRBV6-1 to TRBJ1-1; D is ambiguous. V dropped 2 bases and J dropped 3 bases, with 4 bases sitting between them. The CDR3 is 12 residues long. Germline CDR1 reads MNHNS; CDR2 reads SASEGT.

This clone was counted at least ten times. The rearrangement joins TRBV5-4 to TRBJ2-1; 9 positions agree with TRBD1. This CDR3 spans 15 amino acids. CDR1 SGHNT and CDR2 YYREEE come from the germline V gene (reference sequence). With V trimmed by 2 bases and J by 7 bases, 7 bases remained unmatched. CDR3 nucleotide sequence: TGTGCCAGCAGCTTCTACAGGGGGCGCGGGAATGAGCAGTTCTTC. This sequence encodes CASSFYRGRGNEQFF.

This clone came up many times. This rearrangement joins TRBV13 to TRBJ2-7; perhaps D is TRBD1 or TRBD2 (5 bases each). Per germline, CDR1 PRHDT and CDR2 FYEKMQ (reference sequence). Trimming took off 1 base at V and 6 bases at J, with 7 bases between the two ends. This CDR3 is 12 amino acids long. CDR3 DNA: TGTGCCAGCAGCTTAGTCGGGACCGAGCAGTACTTC. It is translated as CASSLVGTEQYF.

This rearrangement joins TRBV20-1 to TRBJ2-5; tentative D call: TRBD2 (5 bases). Per the germline V gene, CDR1 is DFQATT and CDR2 is SNEGSKA (reference sequence). The CDR3 contains 15 residues. V lost 3 bases to trimming and J lost 9 bases, with 23 bases between them. CDR3 amino acids: CSARPAERELEAQYF. The CDR3, as DNA: TGCAGTGCTAGGCCCGCTGAGCGTGAGCTGGAGGCCCAGTACTTC.

This chain links TRBV3-1 with TRBJ2-7, with D perhaps TRBD1 (6 bases). Germline V gene data show CDR1 as LGHDT and CDR2 as YNNKEL (reference sequence). The V end was cut by 4 bases, the J end by 1 base, with 14 bases between. The CDR3 spans 15 residues. The chain's CDR3 is CASSPTRGSSYEQYF. CDR3 DNA: TGTGCCAGCAGCCCAACCAGGGGCTCATCCTACGAGCAGTACTTC.

The chain is built from TRBV4-1 and TRBJ2-1; D gene ambiguous. Per the germline V gene, CDR1 is MGHRA and CDR2 is YSYEKL. V lost 2 bases, J lost 10 bases, and 9 bases lay in between. The CDR3 runs 12 residues. CDR3 nucleotides: TGCGCCAGCAGCCAACTAGGGATCGAGCAGTTCTTC. Translation: CASSQLGIEQFF.

This clone came up many times. The J gene is TRBJ2-1, the V gene TRBV5-4; D is ambiguous. In germline, CDR1 is SGHNT, CDR2 YYREEE (reference sequence). This CDR3 contains 14 residues. The V gene lost 0 bases and the J gene lost 0 bases, with 4 bases spanning the gap. The CDR3 bases are TGTGCCAGCAGCTTGGGCGACTCCTACAATGAGCAGTTCTTC. Translated, it gives CASSLGDSYNEQFF.

This clone ranks as medium-sized. The rearrangement links TRBV18 to TRBJ2-7; D remains ambiguous. V shed 5 bases and J shed 1 base, with 9 bases lying between them. Germline CDR1 and CDR2: KGHSH and LQKENI. The CDR3 spans 13 residues. The CDR3: CASSTSGSYEQYF. The CDR3 DNA reads TGTGCCAGCTCAACTTCCGGATCCTACGAGCAGTACTTC.

In its sample, this clone was seen many times. This chain joins TRBV27 and TRBJ2-7; 12 positions match TRBD2. CDR1 is MNHEY, CDR2 SMNVEV, per germline (reference sequence). The CDR3 length is 15 residues. V trimming: 4 bases; J trimming: 7 bases; junction bases outside the gene matches: 8. The CDR3 region is CASSSRLAGVREQYF. CDR3 DNA sequence: TGTGCCAGCAGTTCCCGACTAGCGGGAGTCCGGGAGCAGTACTTC.

In its sample, this clone was seen a few times. The chain couples TRBV15 to TRBJ1-1, with a tentative D call TRBD1 (5 bases). The V gene's germline CDR1 is LNHNV and CDR2 YYDKDF (reference sequence). The CDR3 is 15 residues long. Trimming left V 0 bases short and J 1 base short, with 9 bases between. The CDR3 region has the DNA TGTGCCACCAGCAGAGATCGGGGCGAGAACACTGAAGCTTTCTTT. This encodes CATSRDRGENTEAFF.

The CDR3: CASSLRGTGNTDTQYF. In DNA, the CDR3 is TGTGCCAGCAGCTTACGAGGGACAGGGAACACAGATACGCAGTATTTT. This sequence joins TRBV7-6 and TRBJ2-3; 9 positions match TRBD1. Losses at the gene ends were 2 bases for V and 2 bases for J; bases not matched to a gene: 5. The germline V gene encodes CDR1 SGHVS and CDR2 FNYEAQ. CDR3 length equals 16 residues.

This clone was observed a handful of times. The chain is built from TRBV28 and TRBJ2-7, with 7 bases identical to TRBD1. The germline gives CDR1 MDHEN, CDR2 SYDVKM. J lost 8 bases, V lost 6 bases, and 19 bases had no gene match. The CDR3 spans 16 residues. CDR3 in DNA: TGTGCCAGCAGCCGCTGGGGCAGACAGGGTGCGCGACAGCAGTACTTC. Encoded protein: CASSRWGRQGARQQYF.

In its sample, this clone was seen many times. The gene calls are TRBV20-1 and TRBJ2-2; D is unclear. Germline V gene lookup returns CDR1 DFQATT and CDR2 SNEGSKA (reference sequence). Trimming stripped 5 bases from V and 6 bases from J, with 10 bases between. The CDR3 loop spans 12 amino acids. The CDR3 sequence: CSAQPSAGELFF. In DNA, the CDR3 is TGCAGTGCTCAACCGTCCGCCGGGGAGCTGTTTTTT.

The sample holds a few counts of this clone. V gene TRBV7-3 combines with J gene TRBJ2-1, with 8 bases fitting TRBD1. V shed 5 bases, J shed 7 bases, and the junction held 10 bases outside the gene matches. Germline V lookup: CDR1 SGHTA, CDR2 FQGTGA. The CDR3 length is 15 residues. The CDR3 protein is CASSLRQGISNEQFF. The CDR3 DNA reads TGTGCCAGCAGCCTCCGACAGGGGATATCGAATGAGCAGTTCTTC.

Many counts were recorded for this clone. This may arise from a read error, as a much more abundant clone is one base away. Other nucleotide sequences in the sample specify the same CDR3. The V gene is TRBV7-3, the J gene TRBJ2-1; 7 nucleotides align to TRBD1. J gave up 5 bases and V 6 bases, and 4 bases lay outside the gene matches. Germline values: CDR1 SGHTA, CDR2 FQGTGA. The CDR3 is 13 amino acids. CDR3 protein: CASSRRGHNEQFF. As DNA, the CDR3 is TGTGCCAGCAGTCGAAGGGGGCACAATGAGCAGTTCTTC.

This clone was detected ten times or more. J is TRBJ1-2 and V is TRBV4-2; D ambiguous. CDR3 length equals 14 residues. Between the trimmed V and J ends, which lost 0 bases and 7 bases, there was a span of 12 bases. Per the germline V gene, CDR1 is LGHNA and CDR2 is YNFKEQ. The CDR3 nucleotides read TGTGCCAGCAGCCAAGATTTCCTGTGGGGTGGCTACACCTTC. Translated: CASSQDFLWGGYTF.

In its sample, this clone was seen a few times. CDR3 nucleotides: TGTGCCAGCAGTTACCGGGAATGGAGTGACGAGCAGTACTTC. This codes for CASSYREWSDEQYF. This chain joins TRBV6-6 and TRBJ2-7; tentative D call: TRBD2 (5 bases). Trimming shortened V by 2 bases and J by 5 bases, and 13 bases separated the two germline ends. The CDR3 consists of 14 residues. Germline CDR1 MNHNY, CDR2 SVGAGI (reference sequence).

In its sample, this clone ranks as medium-sized. This chain joins TRBV5-1 and TRBJ2-7; a weak D match, TRBD2 (6 bases). This CDR3 contains 15 residues. V shed 0 bases and J shed 3 bases, with 13 bases lying between them. Germline CDR1 is SGHRS and CDR2 is YFSETQ. The CDR3 DNA reads TGCGCCAGCAGCTTGGTGAGCGGGTCCTTCTACGAGCAGTACTTC. Amino acid sequence: CASSLVSGSFYEQYF. Supplemented by reference TRBV5-1 and TRBJ2-7, the full variable domain reads KAGVTQTPRYLIKTRGQQVTLSCSPISGHRSVSWYQQTPGQGLQFLFEYFSETQRNKGNFPGRFSGRQFSNSRSEMNVSTLELGDSALYLCASSLVSGSFYEQYFGPGTRLTVT.

Many counts were recorded for this clone. The rearrangement uses TRBV5-4 and TRBJ2-3, with 9 bases fitting TRBD1. The CDR3 extends over 16 amino acids. The germline CDR1 and CDR2 sequences are SGHNT and YYREEE (reference sequence). Losses at the gene ends were 5 bases for V and 0 bases for J; bases not matched to a gene: 7. CDR3: CASSLLDRGSTDTQYF. The DNA of the CDR3 is TGTGCCAGCAGTCTTCTCGACAGGGGGAGCACAGATACGCAGTATTTT.

This clone has only a few counts. The chain couples TRBV13 to TRBJ2-7, with 7 bases identical to TRBD1. J gave up 5 bases and V 5 bases, and 12 bases lay outside the gene matches. This CDR3 is 15 amino acids long. Germline CDR1 is PRHDT and CDR2 is FYEKMQ (reference sequence). This CDR3 is CASSVRKTGPDEQYF. The CDR3 DNA sequence: TGTGCCAGCAGCGTAAGGAAGACAGGGCCGGACGAGCAGTACTTC.

In this sample, this clone turned up a few times. The genes are TRBV6-4 and TRBJ2-7; D is perhaps TRBD1 (5 bases). CDR3 length equals 14 residues. Germline lookup yields CDR1 MRHNA and CDR2 SNTAGT. V lost 6 bases, J lost 0 bases, and 12 bases lay in between. CDR3 residues: CASSLRVGSYEQYF. DNA of the CDR3: TGTGCCAGCAGCCTCAGGGTCGGCTCCTACGAGCAGTACTTC.